The 2 T cell receptor beta chains in this list originate from one sample, sequenced in a study of blood T cell repertoires in COVID-19. Here immunoSEQ multiplex PCR was the method, and the copy in TCRdb shows in-frame clones only, minus some. This table has around 220,000 clones, 70% to 90% appearing once. Source material: PBMCs or T cells enriched from blood (not recorded which). The receptors derive from a woman aged 50 to 60 with acute COVID-19.

The chain links TRBV7-6 to TRBJ2-7, with 7 bases that match TRBD2. After removal of 5 bases from V and 0 bases from J, the junction contained 7 bases not matched to a gene. This CDR3 comprises 15 residues. Looked up from germline, CDR1 is SGHVS and CDR2 is FNYEAQ. The CDR3 region is CASSHGEGSSYEQYF. The CDR3 DNA sequence: TGTGCCAGCAGCCACGGGGAGGGCAGCTCCTACGAGCAGTACTTC.

J is TRBJ1-5 and V is TRBV5-1; no reliable D call. The CDR3 has 13 residues. V was cut by 2 bases and J by 8 bases, with 11 bases left in between. Germline CDR1 reads SGHRS; CDR2 reads YFSETQ. The CDR3 protein is CASSLTGQEPQHF. The CDR3, as DNA: TGCGCCAGCAGCTTAACGGGTCAAGAGCCCCAGCATTTT.